This T cell receptor beta chain originates from a study of blood T cell repertoires in COVID-19. Study-wide background: PBMCs, B-cell-depleted T cells, or T cells provided the cDNA or gDNA that made up the material.

The CDR3 runs 14 residues. Trimming removed 0 bases from V and 0 bases from J, with 6 bases in between. Germline lookup yields CDR1 LGHNA and CDR2 YNFKEQ. In the case of this clone: This may come from a read error, since a much larger clone is one base off.

Assay: immunoSEQ multiplex PCR; the TCRdb copy retains only in-frame clones and omits some. The sample yields some 460,000 clones, about 90% seen once. The cohort comprised adults aged about 18 to 90 years residing in under 30 US areas. Membership in each cohort depended on participant-reported clinical history. Recovered status in Cohort 3 required two negative PCRs, clearance, or symptom resolution. The receptor was isolated from a woman aged 18-29 years who had recovered from COVID-19. The specimen sequenced was PBMCs or T cells enriched from blood (not recorded which). The V and J genes are TRBV4-2 and TRBJ2-7, with TRBD2 as a possible D gene (6 bases). CDR3 DNA: TGTGCCAGCAGCCAAGATAGCGGCTCCTACGAGCAGTACTTC. Translated: CASSQDSGSYEQYF.